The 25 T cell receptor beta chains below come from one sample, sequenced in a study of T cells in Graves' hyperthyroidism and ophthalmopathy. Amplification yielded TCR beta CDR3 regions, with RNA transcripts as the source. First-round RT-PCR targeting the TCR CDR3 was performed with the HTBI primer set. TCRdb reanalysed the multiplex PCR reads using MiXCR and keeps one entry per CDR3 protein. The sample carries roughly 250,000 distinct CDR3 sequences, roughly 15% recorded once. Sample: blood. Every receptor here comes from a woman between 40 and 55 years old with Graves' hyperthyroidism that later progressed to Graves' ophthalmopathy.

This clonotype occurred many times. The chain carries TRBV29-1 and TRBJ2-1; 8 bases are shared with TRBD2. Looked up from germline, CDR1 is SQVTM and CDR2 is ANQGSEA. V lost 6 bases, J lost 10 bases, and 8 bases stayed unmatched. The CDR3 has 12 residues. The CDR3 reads CSVPEAGGEQFF. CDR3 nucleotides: TGCAGCGTCCCCGAGGCGGGAGGAGAGCAGTTCTTC.

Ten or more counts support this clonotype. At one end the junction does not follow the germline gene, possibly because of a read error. CDR3 nucleotides: TGTGCCAGCAGAGAAGGGACAGGGGCTATGTACGAGCAGTACTTC. Translating it yields CASREGTGAMYEQYF. The chain is built from TRBV6-1 and TRBJ2-7; 10 bases agree with TRBD1. CDR1 and CDR2 (germline): MNHNS, SASEGT. The CDR3 has 15 amino acids.

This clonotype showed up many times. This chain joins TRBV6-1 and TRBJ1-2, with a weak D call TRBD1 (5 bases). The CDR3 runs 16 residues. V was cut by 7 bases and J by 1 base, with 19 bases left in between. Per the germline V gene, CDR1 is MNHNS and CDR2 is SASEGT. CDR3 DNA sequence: TGTGCCAGCACTCGAAGCAGGGACCGAATTAACTATGGCTACACCTTC. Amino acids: CASTRSRDRINYGYTF.

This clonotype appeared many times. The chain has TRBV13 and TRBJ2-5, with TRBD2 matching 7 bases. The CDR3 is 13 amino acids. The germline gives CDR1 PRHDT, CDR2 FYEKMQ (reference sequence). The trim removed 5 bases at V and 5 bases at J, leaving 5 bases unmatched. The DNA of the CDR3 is TGTGCCAGCAGCCCAGCGGGAAGGGAGACCCAGTACTTC. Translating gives CASSPAGRETQYF.

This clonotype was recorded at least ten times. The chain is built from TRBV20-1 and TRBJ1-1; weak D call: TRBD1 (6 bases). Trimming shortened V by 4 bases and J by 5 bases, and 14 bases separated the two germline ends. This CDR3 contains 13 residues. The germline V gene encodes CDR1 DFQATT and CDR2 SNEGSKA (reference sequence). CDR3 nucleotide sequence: TGCAGTGCTACTGGGGGGGCATGGACTGAAGCTTTCTTT. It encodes CSATGGAWTEAFF.

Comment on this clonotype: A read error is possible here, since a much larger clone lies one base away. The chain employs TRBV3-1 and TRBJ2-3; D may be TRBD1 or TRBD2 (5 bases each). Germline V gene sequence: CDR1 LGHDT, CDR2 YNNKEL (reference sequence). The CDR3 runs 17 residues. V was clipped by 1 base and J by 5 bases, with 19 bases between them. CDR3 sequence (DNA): TGTGCCAGCAGCCAAGCCCTTGGCGGGTTTGGGGGAGATACGCAGTATTTT. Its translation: CASSQALGGFGGDTQYF.

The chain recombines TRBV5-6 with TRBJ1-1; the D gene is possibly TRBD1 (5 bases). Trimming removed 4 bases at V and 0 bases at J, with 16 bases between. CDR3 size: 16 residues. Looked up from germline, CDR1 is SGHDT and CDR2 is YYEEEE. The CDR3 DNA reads TGTGCCAGCAGCATATGGGGGGAGACTTTGAACACTGAAGCTTTCTTT. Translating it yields CASSIWGETLNTEAFF.

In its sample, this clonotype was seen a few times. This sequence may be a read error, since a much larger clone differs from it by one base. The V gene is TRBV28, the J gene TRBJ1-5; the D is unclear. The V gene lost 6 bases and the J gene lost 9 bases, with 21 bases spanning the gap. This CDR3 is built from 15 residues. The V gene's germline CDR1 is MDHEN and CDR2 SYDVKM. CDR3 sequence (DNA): TGTGCCAGCAGCTCACACGGGTCCGGGTTTCGGCCCCAGCATTTT. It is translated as CASSSHGSGFRPQHF.

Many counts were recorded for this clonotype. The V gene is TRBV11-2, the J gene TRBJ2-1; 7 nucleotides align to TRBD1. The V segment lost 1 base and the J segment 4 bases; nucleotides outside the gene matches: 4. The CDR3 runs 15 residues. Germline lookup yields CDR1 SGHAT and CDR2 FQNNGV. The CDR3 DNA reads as TGTGCCAGCAGCTTAGGAGGGGGCATTTACAATGAGCAGTTCTTC. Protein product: CASSLGGGIYNEQFF.

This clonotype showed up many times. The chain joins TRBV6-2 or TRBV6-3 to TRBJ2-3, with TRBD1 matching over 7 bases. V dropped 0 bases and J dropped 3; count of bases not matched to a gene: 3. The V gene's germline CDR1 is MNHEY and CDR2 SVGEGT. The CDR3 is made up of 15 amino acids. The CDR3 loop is CASSYSDRVTDTQYF. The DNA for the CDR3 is TGTGCCAGCAGTTACTCCGACAGGGTAACAGATACGCAGTATTTT.

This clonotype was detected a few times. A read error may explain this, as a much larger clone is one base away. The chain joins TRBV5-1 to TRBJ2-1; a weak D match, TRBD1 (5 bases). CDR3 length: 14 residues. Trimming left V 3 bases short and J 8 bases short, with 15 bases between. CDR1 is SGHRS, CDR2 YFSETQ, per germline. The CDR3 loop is CASSSVSGFHEQFF. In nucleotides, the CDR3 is TGCGCCAGCAGCTCGGTTTCAGGGTTCCATGAGCAGTTCTTC. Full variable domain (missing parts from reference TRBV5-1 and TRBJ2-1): KAGVTQTPRYLIKTRGQQVTLSCSPISGHRSVSWYQQTPGQGLQFLFEYFSETQRNKGNFPGRFSGRQFSNSRSEMNVSTLELGDSALYLCASSSVSGFHEQFFGPGTRLTVL.

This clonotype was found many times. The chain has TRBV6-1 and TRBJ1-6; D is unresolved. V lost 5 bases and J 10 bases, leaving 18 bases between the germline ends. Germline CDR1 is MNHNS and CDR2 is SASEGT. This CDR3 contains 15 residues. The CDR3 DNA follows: TGTGCCAGCAGTTCGGGTCCCGACCGGGGATCACCCCTCCACTTT. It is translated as CASSSGPDRGSPLHF.

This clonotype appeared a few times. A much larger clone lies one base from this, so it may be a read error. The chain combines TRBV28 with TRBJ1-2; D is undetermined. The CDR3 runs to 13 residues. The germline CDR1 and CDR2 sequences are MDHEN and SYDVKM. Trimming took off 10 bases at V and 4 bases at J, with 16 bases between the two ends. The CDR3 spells CATIWGGGYGYTF. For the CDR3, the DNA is TGTGCCACCATATGGGGAGGAGGCTATGGCTACACCTTC.

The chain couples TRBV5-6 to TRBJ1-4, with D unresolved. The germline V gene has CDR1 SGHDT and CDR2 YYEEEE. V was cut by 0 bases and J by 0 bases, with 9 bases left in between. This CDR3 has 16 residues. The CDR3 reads CASSLAGGATNEKLFF. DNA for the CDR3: TGTGCCAGCAGCTTGGCAGGTGGAGCAACTAATGAAAAACTGTTTTTT.

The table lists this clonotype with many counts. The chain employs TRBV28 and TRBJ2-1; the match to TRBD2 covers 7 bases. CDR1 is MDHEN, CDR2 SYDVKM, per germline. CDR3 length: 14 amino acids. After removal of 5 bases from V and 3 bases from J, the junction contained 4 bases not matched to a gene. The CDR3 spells CASSGAGNYNEQFF. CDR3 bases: TGTGCCAGCAGTGGAGCGGGAAACTACAATGAGCAGTTCTTC.

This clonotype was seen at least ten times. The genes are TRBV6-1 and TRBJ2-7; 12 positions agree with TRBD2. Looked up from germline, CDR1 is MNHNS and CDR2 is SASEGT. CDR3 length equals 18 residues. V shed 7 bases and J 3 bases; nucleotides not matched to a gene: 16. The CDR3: CASTPTPPGLAGYYEQYF. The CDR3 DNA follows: TGTGCCAGCACCCCCACCCCCCCCGGACTAGCGGGATACTACGAGCAGTACTTC.

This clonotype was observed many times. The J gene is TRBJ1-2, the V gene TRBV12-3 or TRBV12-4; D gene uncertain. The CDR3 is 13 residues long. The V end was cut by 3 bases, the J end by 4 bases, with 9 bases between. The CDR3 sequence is CASSFGVFYGYTF. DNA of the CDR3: TGTGCCAGCAGTTTCGGGGTCTTCTATGGCTACACCTTC.

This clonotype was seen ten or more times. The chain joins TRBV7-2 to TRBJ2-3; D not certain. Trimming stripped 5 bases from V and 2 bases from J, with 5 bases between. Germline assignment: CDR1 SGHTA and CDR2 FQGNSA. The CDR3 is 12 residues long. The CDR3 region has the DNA TGTGCCAGCAGCCATTACACAGATACGCAGTATTTT. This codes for CASSHYTDTQYF.

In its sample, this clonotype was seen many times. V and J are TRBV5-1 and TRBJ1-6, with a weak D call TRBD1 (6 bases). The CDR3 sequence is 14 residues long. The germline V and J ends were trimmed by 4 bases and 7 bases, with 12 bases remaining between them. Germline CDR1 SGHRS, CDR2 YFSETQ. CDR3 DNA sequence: TGCGCCAGCAGCGCCGGACAGCAGAATTCACCCCTCCACTTT. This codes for CASSAGQQNSPLHF.

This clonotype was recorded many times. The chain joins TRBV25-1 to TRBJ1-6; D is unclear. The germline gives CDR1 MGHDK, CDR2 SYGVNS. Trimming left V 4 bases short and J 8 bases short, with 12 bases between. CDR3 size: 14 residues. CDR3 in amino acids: CASSGFGWDSPLHF. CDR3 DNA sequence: TGTGCCAGCAGTGGATTCGGGTGGGATTCACCCCTCCACTTT. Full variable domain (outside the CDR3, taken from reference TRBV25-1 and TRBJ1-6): EADIYQTPRYLVIGTGKKITLECSQTMGHDKMYWYQQDPGMELHLIHYSYGVNSTEKGDLSSESTVSRIRTEHFPLTLESARPSHTSQYLCASSGFGWDSPLHFGNGTRLTVT.

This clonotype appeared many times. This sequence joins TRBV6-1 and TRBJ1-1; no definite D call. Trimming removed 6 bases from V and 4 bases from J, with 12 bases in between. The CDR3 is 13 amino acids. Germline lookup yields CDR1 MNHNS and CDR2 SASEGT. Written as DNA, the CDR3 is TGTGCCAGCAGCTATGTAGGTTTCACTGAAGCTTTCTTT. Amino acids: CASSYVGFTEAFF.

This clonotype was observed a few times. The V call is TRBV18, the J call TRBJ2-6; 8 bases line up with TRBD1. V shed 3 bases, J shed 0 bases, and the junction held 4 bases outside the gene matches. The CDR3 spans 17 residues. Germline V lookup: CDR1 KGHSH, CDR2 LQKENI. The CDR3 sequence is CASSPTGATSGANVLTF. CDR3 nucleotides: TGTGCCAGCTCACCGACAGGGGCTACCTCTGGGGCCAACGTCCTGACTTTC.

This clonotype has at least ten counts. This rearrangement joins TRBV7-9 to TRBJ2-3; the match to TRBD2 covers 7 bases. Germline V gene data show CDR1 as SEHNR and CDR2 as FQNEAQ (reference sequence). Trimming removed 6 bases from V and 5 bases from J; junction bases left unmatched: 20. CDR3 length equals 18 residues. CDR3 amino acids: CASSFPGGRGGLQDTQYF. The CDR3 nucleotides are TGTGCCAGCAGTTTCCCCGGGGGGAGAGGAGGGCTTCAAGATACGCAGTATTTT.

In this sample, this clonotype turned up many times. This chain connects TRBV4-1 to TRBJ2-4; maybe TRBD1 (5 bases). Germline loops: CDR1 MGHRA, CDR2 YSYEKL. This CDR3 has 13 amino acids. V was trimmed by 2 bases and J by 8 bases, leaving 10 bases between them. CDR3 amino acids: CASSQTTGDIQYF. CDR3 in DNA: TGCGCCAGCAGCCAAACCACAGGAGACATTCAGTACTTC.

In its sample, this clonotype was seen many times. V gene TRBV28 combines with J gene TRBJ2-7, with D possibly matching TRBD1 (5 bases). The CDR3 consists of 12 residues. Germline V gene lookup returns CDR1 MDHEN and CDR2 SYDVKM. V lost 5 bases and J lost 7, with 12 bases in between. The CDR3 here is CASSTPGIEQYF. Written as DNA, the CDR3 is TGTGCCAGCAGTACCCCAGGGATAGAGCAGTACTTC.